These 20 T cell receptor beta chains came from one sample sequenced in a study of shared T cell receptors in the human thymus. Clones were read by immunoSEQ multiplex PCR, and TCRdb kept only the in-frame ones, dropping some. The table shows hundreds of thousands of clones, with 95% occurring only once. The specimen was thymocytes. These receptors originate from a human donor.

The chain uses TRBV4-2 and TRBJ2-4; 11 nucleotides align to TRBD2. The CDR3 spans 17 residues. The V gene's germline CDR1 is LGHNA and CDR2 YNFKEQ. The V and J ends lost 4 bases and 3 bases, in that order; junction bases with no gene match: 8. For the CDR3, the DNA is TGTGCCAGCAGCCCCCAACCGGGACTAGCGGTCAAAAACATTCAGTACTTC. It yields the protein CASSPQPGLAVKNIQYF.

This chain connects TRBV4-1 to TRBJ2-1; D tentatively reads TRBD1 or TRBD2 (6 bases each). CDR3 length: 15 amino acids. Trimming took 0 bases from V and 2 from J, leaving 8 bases between them. From germline, CDR1 is MGHRA and CDR2 YSYEKL. The CDR3 DNA sequence: TGCGCCAGCAGCCAAGATAGGGGGGCCTACAATGAGCAGTTCTTC. Encoded protein: CASSQDRGAYNEQFF.

The chain joins TRBV10-2 to TRBJ2-2, with 7 bases lining up with TRBD2. This CDR3 spans 14 amino acids. Germline-derived CDR1 and CDR2 are WSHSY and SAAADI. V shed 8 bases and J 1 base; nucleotides not matched to a gene: 4. The CDR3 nucleotides read TGCGCCAGCCGTCGCGGGGGGAACACCGGGGAGCTGTTTTTT. Translating gives CASRRGGNTGELFF.

The chain uses TRBV27 and TRBJ2-3; 11 nucleotides match TRBD1. Germline V CDR1 and CDR2: MNHEY, SMNVEV (reference sequence). The CDR3 totals 16 residues. With 5 bases clipped from V and 6 bases from J, the junction kept 10 bases outside the gene matches. CDR3 protein: CASSPDRGRVRDTQYF. The CDR3 DNA is TGTGCCAGCAGTCCGGACAGGGGGCGCGTTAGGGATACGCAGTATTTT.

The chain links TRBV11-2 to TRBJ2-6, with D unclear. Trimming left V 1 base short and J 2 bases short, with 6 bases between. Germline V gene data show CDR1 as SGHAT and CDR2 as FQNNGV. The CDR3 extends over 15 amino acids. The CDR3 here is CASSLAPPGANVLTF. The CDR3, as DNA: TGTGCCAGCAGCTTAGCCCCACCTGGGGCCAACGTCCTGACTTTC.

The rearrangement joins TRBV27 to TRBJ2-3, with unresolved D. CDR1 MNHEY and CDR2 SMNVEV come from the germline V gene (reference sequence). This CDR3 is 11 amino acids long. Deletions cut 5 bases from V and 9 bases from J, with 9 bases between. The CDR3 sequence is CASSGAQTQYF. CDR3 sequence (DNA): TGTGCCAGCAGTGGAGCACAGACGCAGTATTTT.

V usage is TRBV28 and J usage is TRBJ1-1; perhaps TRBD1 as D (5 bases). Germline V lookup: CDR1 MDHEN, CDR2 SYDVKM. V shed 3 bases and J shed 1 base, with 27 bases lying between them. This CDR3 region has 20 residues. In DNA, the CDR3 is TGTGCCAGCAGTTTTCAACATCCCGGGGAACCGATCAGGGAGAACACTGAAGCTTTCTTT. It specifies CASSFQHPGEPIRENTEAFF. The full variable domain, with the rest looked up from reference TRBV28 and TRBJ1-1, is DVKVTQSSRYLVKRTGEKVFLECVQDMDHENMFWYRQDPGLGLRLIYFSYDVKMKEKGDIPEGYSVSREKKERFSLILESASTNQTSMYLCASSFQHPGEPIRENTEAFFGQGTRLTVV.

This chain connects TRBV21-1 to TRBJ2-4. TRBV21-1 is reported as a pseudogene. CDR3 size: 19 residues. The CDR3 loop is CASSKGKGPHRPLENIQYF. The CDR3 DNA is TGTGCCAGCAGCAAAGGAAAAGGGCCACATAGGCCCCTCGAAAACATTCAGTACTTC.

V usage is TRBV7-2 and J usage is TRBJ2-5; possible D gene TRBD1, 5 bases. Germline CDR1 is SGHTA and CDR2 is FQGNSA. V gave up 1 base and J gave up 7 bases, with 16 bases separating them. The CDR3 has 15 residues. CDR3 sequence reads: CASSLEGSGNRTQYF. CDR3 in DNA: TGTGCCAGCAGCTTAGAGGGTTCAGGGAATAGGACCCAGTACTTC.

CDR3 amino acids: CASSITLDTEAFF. CDR3 bases: TGTGCCAGCAGTATTACCTTGGACACTGAAGCTTTCTTT. The chain joins TRBV6-5 to TRBJ1-1; unclear D gene. The germline gives CDR1 MNHEY, CDR2 SVGAGI. Trimming took 5 bases from V and 3 from J, leaving 10 bases between them. The CDR3 loop spans 13 amino acids.

The chain carries TRBV25-1 and TRBJ2-1; perhaps TRBD1 as D (5 bases). This CDR3 region has 16 residues. The germline V gene has CDR1 MGHDK and CDR2 SYGVNS. The ends were cut back, 2 bases at V and 12 bases at J, with 23 bases in the middle. In nucleotides, the CDR3 is TGTGCCAGCAGTGAAAGATTTGACGCGCGAAGGGGTTGGCAGTTCTTC. Its protein product is CASSERFDARRGWQFF.

In nucleotides, the CDR3 is TGTGCCAGCAGCTCCCAAGCGACCGGGGAGCTGTTTTTT. Translating gives CASSSQATGELFF. The V call is TRBV11-2, the J call TRBJ2-2; D ambiguous. Germline V gene sequence: CDR1 SGHAT, CDR2 FQNNGV. The CDR3 is made up of 13 amino acids. V was cut by 4 bases and J by 5 bases, with 8 bases left in between.

The chain links TRBV7-2 to TRBJ2-7, with 8 bases identical to TRBD1. Germline CDR1 reads SGHTA; CDR2 reads FQGNSA. The V segment lost 4 bases and the J segment 12 bases; nucleotides outside the gene matches: 11. The CDR3 runs 13 residues. The CDR3 is CASSYPGTGCTYF. The CDR3 DNA follows: TGTGCCAGCAGCTACCCCGGGACAGGTTGCACGTACTTC.

This rearrangement joins TRBV10-3 to TRBJ2-1; 7 bases match TRBD1. The CDR3 spans 16 residues. Germline CDR1 reads ENHRY; CDR2 reads SYGVKD. The V segment lost 4 bases and the J segment 0 bases; nucleotides outside the gene matches: 6. CDR3 residues: CAISGKQGSSYNEQFF. CDR3 nucleotide sequence: TGTGCCATCAGTGGAAAACAGGGGAGCTCCTACAATGAGCAGTTCTTC.

The chain uses TRBV4-2 and TRBJ2-3; 8 bases agree with TRBD2. This CDR3 has 15 amino acids. The germline CDR1 and CDR2 sequences are LGHNA and YNFKEQ. Trimming at V came to 5 bases and at J to 6 bases, leaving 10 bases not matched to a gene. CDR3: CASSFQAGAEDTQYF. In nucleotides, the CDR3 is TGTGCCAGCAGCTTCCAAGCGGGAGCGGAGGATACGCAGTATTTT.

The V and J genes are TRBV7-8 and TRBJ1-5; no reliable D call. The V gene lost 6 bases and the J gene lost 3 bases, with 6 bases spanning the gap. CDR1 SGHVS and CDR2 FQNEAQ come from the germline V gene. This CDR3 spans 12 amino acids. The CDR3 DNA reads TGTGCCAGCAGGGCCTTCAATCAGCCCCAGCATTTT. This translates into CASRAFNQPQHF.

This chain uses TRBV10-1 with TRBJ2-1, with TRBD2 matching over 9 bases. The CDR3 has 13 amino acids. Looked up from germline, CDR1 is WNHNN and CDR2 is SYGVQD (reference sequence). Germline trimming cut 6 bases from V and 7 bases from J; bases unmatched to any gene: 4. CDR3 sequence reads: CASSGLAQNEQFF. CDR3 in DNA: TGCGCCAGCAGCGGACTAGCGCAAAATGAGCAGTTCTTC.

This sequence joins TRBV7-9 and TRBJ1-4; a weak D match, TRBD1 (6 bases). The CDR3 covers 17 residues. In germline, CDR1 is SEHNR, CDR2 FQNEAQ (reference sequence). V was trimmed by 1 base and J by 8 bases, leaving 20 bases between them. CDR3 loop: CASSLGPGHFDREKLFF. For the CDR3, the DNA is TGTGCCAGCAGCTTAGGGCCGGGACACTTCGACCGGGAAAAACTGTTTTTT.

The chain uses TRBV25-1 and TRBJ1-2, with D unclear. Germline CDR1 reads MGHDK; CDR2 reads SYGVNS. Trimming left V 8 bases short and J 5 bases short, with 18 bases between. This CDR3 comprises 14 residues. CDR3 DNA: TGTGCCAGCGGAACACCCCCACTATCTTATGGCTACACCTTC. Amino acids: CASGTPPLSYGYTF.

The chain combines TRBV25-1 with TRBJ2-3; TRBD1 agrees at 9 bases. The J segment lost 0 bases and the V segment lost 4 bases, leaving 11 bases of the junction unmatched. The CDR3 sequence is 18 residues long. Germline V gene data show CDR1 as MGHDK and CDR2 as SYGVNS. The chain's CDR3 is CASSGQGGWSWSTDTQYF. The CDR3 region has the DNA TGTGCCAGCAGTGGACAGGGGGGGTGGTCGTGGAGCACAGATACGCAGTATTTT.